The next 25 T cell receptor beta chains were all read from a single sample in a study of blood T cell repertoires in COVID-19. The data were produced by immunoSEQ multiplex PCR, yet TCRdb's version contains in-frame clones alone and is incomplete. The data contain some 210,000 clones, 70% to 90% of them seen just once; the ten biggest clones take up about 10%. The sequenced sample consisted of PBMCs or T cells enriched from blood (not recorded which). These receptors were collected from a middle-aged man who had recovered from COVID-19.

J is TRBJ2-3 and V is TRBV5-3; 8 bases align to TRBD1. TRBV5-3 is treated as an ORF (open reading frame) with a function not yet certain. The ends lost 4 bases at V and 6 bases at J; junction bases unmatched: 4. This CDR3 comprises 13 residues. CDR3 coding DNA: TGTGCCAGAAGCGATCACAGGGGGGATACGCAGTATTTT. Its protein is CARSDHRGDTQYF.

The chain employs TRBV3-1 (or the pseudogene TRBV3-2) and TRBJ2-7, with D unclear. V shed 6 bases and J shed 3 bases, with 12 bases lying between them. This CDR3 has 13 amino acids. Germline V gives CDR1 LGHDT, CDR2 YNNKEL (reference sequence). The CDR3 here is CASSRTNFYEQYF. The CDR3 region has the DNA TGTGCCAGCAGTCGAACTAACTTCTACGAGCAGTACTTC.

The table lists this clone with a few counts. This rearrangement joins TRBV9 to TRBJ1-3; 8 bases match TRBD1. This CDR3 is built from 16 residues. Germline V gene lookup returns CDR1 SGDLS and CDR2 YYNGEE. V was pared by 4 bases and J by 3 bases, with 9 bases of the junction left unmatched. The chain's CDR3 is CASSSQGRGHGNTIYF. CDR3 coding DNA: TGTGCCAGCAGCAGTCAGGGCAGGGGGCATGGAAACACCATATATTTT.

V gene TRBV30 combines with J gene TRBJ2-1; D unresolved. Trimming pared 4 bases from V and 9 bases from J, leaving 13 bases between. CDR1 is GTSNPN, CDR2 SVGIG, per germline (reference sequence). This CDR3 has 12 residues. The CDR3 sequence is CAWNLERSEQFF. The CDR3 bases are TGTGCCTGGAATCTGGAGAGGTCTGAGCAGTTCTTC.

The chain has TRBV15 and TRBJ2-7; no reliable D call. Germline V CDR1 and CDR2: LNHNV, YYDKDF (reference sequence). V was pared by 0 bases and J by 2 bases, with 17 bases between. The CDR3 totals 17 residues. The DNA of the CDR3 is TGTGCCACCAGCAGAGACAAAGAGGATTTCCTTACCTACGAGCAGTACTTC. It codes for CATSRDKEDFLTYEQYF.

The CDR3 region is CASSFVTGGSGANVLTF. CDR3 nucleotides: TGTGCCAGCAGCTTTGTGACAGGGGGCTCTGGGGCCAACGTCCTGACTTTC. This sequence joins TRBV7-8 and TRBJ2-6; 9 bases map to TRBD1. The CDR3 loop spans 17 amino acids. With 3 bases clipped from V and 0 bases from J, the junction kept 3 bases outside the gene matches. CDR1 SGHVS and CDR2 FQNEAQ come from the germline V gene.

This clone showed up just a few times. The genes are TRBV3-1 (or the pseudogene TRBV3-2) and TRBJ1-4; D unresolved. V lost 2 bases, J lost 8 bases, and 15 bases lay in between. CDR1 is LGHDT, CDR2 YNNKEL, per germline (reference sequence). CDR3 length: 15 amino acids. The CDR3 nucleotides are TGTGCCAGCAGCCAAAATGAGGGAAGTAGCGAAAAACTGTTTTTT. It is translated as CASSQNEGSSEKLFF.

This clone occurred once. The chain couples TRBV11-2 to TRBJ2-2; 8 nucleotides align to TRBD1. Germline lookup yields CDR1 SGHAT and CDR2 FQNNGV. V shed 5 bases and J 2 bases; nucleotides not matched to a gene: 10. The CDR3 runs to 17 residues. DNA for the CDR3: TGTGCCAGCAGCCAAACCAGACAGGGGCAAAACACCGGGGAGCTGTTTTTT. This encodes CASSQTRQGQNTGELFF. Filled out from reference TRBV11-2 and TRBJ2-2, the complete variable domain reads EAGVAQSPRYKIIEKRQSVAFWCNPISGHATLYWYQQILGQGPKLLIQFQNNGVVDDSQLPKDRFSAERLKGVDSTLKIQPAKLEDSAVYLCASSQTRQGQNTGELFFGEGSRLTVL.

This chain links TRBV5-1 with TRBJ1-1; 7 nucleotides match TRBD1. The CDR3 contains 11 residues. V lost 8 bases, J lost 5 bases, and 3 bases stayed unmatched. Germline CDR1 SGHRS, CDR2 YFSETQ. CDR3 in amino acids: CASTGDTEAFF. DNA of the CDR3: TGCGCCAGTACAGGGGATACTGAAGCTTTCTTT.

For the CDR3, the DNA is TGTGCCAGCAGTGAAGCCATGACAGGGGTTAGGCAGCCCCAGCATTTT. It translates to CASSEAMTGVRQPQHF. The chain has TRBV6-1 and TRBJ1-5, with 8 positions matching TRBD1. Germline V CDR1 and CDR2: MNHNS, SASEGT. This CDR3 has 16 residues. Trimming cost V 0 bases and J 7 bases; bases outside gene matches: 8.

V is TRBV4-2 and J is TRBJ1-1; D is uncertain. V dropped 4 bases and J dropped 7 bases, with 16 bases sitting between them. The germline CDR1 and CDR2 sequences are LGHNA and YNFKEQ. This CDR3 region has 14 residues. The CDR3 reads CASSRGMAGYEAFF. CDR3 nucleotide sequence: TGTGCCAGCAGCCGAGGGATGGCGGGGTATGAAGCTTTCTTT.

V is TRBV18 and J is TRBJ2-7; D possibly corresponds to TRBD1 (5 bases). CDR3 length equals 19 residues. The V end lost 5 bases, the J end lost 3 bases, and 29 bases lay between the germline ends. Germline CDR1 reads KGHSH; CDR2 reads LQKENI. The CDR3 nucleotides are TGTGCCAGCTCATACTACCAGGACAAGACGGGTGGTCTTTTCTACGAGCAGTACTTC. Residues: CASSYYQDKTGGLFYEQYF.

The chain employs TRBV5-1 and TRBJ2-2, with D possibly TRBD2 on 6 matching bases. V was pared by 5 bases and J by 2 bases, with 13 bases between. In germline, CDR1 is SGHRS, CDR2 YFSETQ. The CDR3 is 15 residues long. The CDR3 reads CASSPGSGNTGELFF. CDR3 DNA sequence: TGCGCCAGCAGTCCCGGTAGCGGCAACACCGGGGAGCTGTTTTTT.

The V call is TRBV19, the J call TRBJ1-2; TRBD1 matches 9 bases. This CDR3 has 14 amino acids. Trimming cost V 5 bases and J 8 bases; bases outside gene matches: 9. CDR1 and CDR2 (germline): LNHDA, SQIVND (reference sequence). CDR3 in amino acids: CASSGGQGPLGYTF. The CDR3 DNA is TGTGCCAGTAGTGGGGGACAGGGCCCTCTGGGCTACACCTTC.

The V call is TRBV28, the J call TRBJ2-7; weak D call: TRBD1 (5 bases). Looked up from germline, CDR1 is MDHEN and CDR2 is SYDVKM. The ends were cut back, 9 bases at V and 7 bases at J, with 16 bases in the middle. The CDR3 has 12 amino acids. CDR3 DNA: TGTGCCAGTACTACCGAGAACAGGGAGCAGTACTTC. This codes for CASTTENREQYF.

This clone was counted only a few times. The rearrangement links TRBV28 to TRBJ1-1, with D tentatively TRBD1 (6 bases). V was cut by 3 bases and J by 5 bases, with 19 bases left in between. CDR3 length equals 16 residues. Per germline, CDR1 MDHEN and CDR2 SYDVKM. The CDR3 DNA follows: TGTGCCAGCAGTTTCATGGGGGCAGGGCCGGGAACTGAAGCTTTCTTT. This codes for CASSFMGAGPGTEAFF.

Only one count was recorded for this clone. The chain uses TRBV27 and TRBJ1-5; no reliable D call. The CDR3 spans 14 residues. V was clipped by 5 bases and J by 0 bases, with 8 bases between them. The V gene's germline CDR1 is MNHEY and CDR2 SMNVEV (reference sequence). The CDR3: CASSPRGSNQPQHF. The DNA for the CDR3 is TGTGCCAGCAGTCCTCGGGGTAGCAATCAGCCCCAGCATTTT.

This sequence joins TRBV3-1 (or the pseudogene TRBV3-2) and TRBJ1-2; no clear D. CDR3 size: 15 residues. V shed 2 bases and J shed 4 bases, with 14 bases lying between them. Germline-derived CDR1 and CDR2 are LGHDT and YNNKEL (reference sequence). Here the CDR3 DNA reads TGTGCCAGCAGCCAACAACAGACCTTATCCTATGGCTACACCTTC. Protein sequence: CASSQQQTLSYGYTF.

This chain links TRBV14 with TRBJ1-2; unclear D gene. Germline assignment: CDR1 SGHDN and CDR2 FVKESK. The CDR3 contains 12 residues. With 6 bases removed from V and 3 bases from J, the gap between germline ends came to 8 bases. The CDR3 region is CASSSGYYGYTF. The CDR3 region has the DNA TGTGCCAGCAGTTCAGGATACTATGGCTACACCTTC.

The CDR3 region is CASSQDPSYGYTF. The CDR3 DNA is TGTGCCAGCAGCCAAGATCCTTCCTATGGCTACACCTTC. This chain links TRBV14 with TRBJ1-2; D ambiguous. In germline, CDR1 is SGHDN, CDR2 FVKESK. The CDR3 has 13 amino acids. The V gene lost 0 bases and the J gene lost 4 bases, with 6 bases spanning the gap.

The rearrangement uses TRBV7-9 and TRBJ1-1; D possibly corresponds to TRBD1 (5 bases). The CDR3 sequence is 14 residues long. CDR1 is SEHNR, CDR2 FQNEAQ, per germline (reference sequence). Trimming stripped 3 bases from V and 4 bases from J, with 12 bases between. CDR3 nucleotides: TGTGCCAGCAGCTTCGAAGGGGTGAGCACTGAAGCTTTCTTT. Its translation: CASSFEGVSTEAFF.

This clone has only a few counts. The chain combines TRBV2 with TRBJ2-1, with 7 nucleotides matching TRBD2. CDR3 length: 18 residues. From germline, CDR1 is SNHLY and CDR2 FYNNEI. The ends lost 3 bases at V and 4 bases at J; junction bases unmatched: 15. The CDR3 DNA reads as TGTGCCAGCAGTGATCCCGAAGAATGGACGGGAGGTTACAATGAGCAGTTCTTC. Translated, it gives CASSDPEEWTGGYNEQFF.

The chain links TRBV7-3 to TRBJ1-1; perhaps TRBD1 as D (5 bases). Trimming removed 5 bases at V and 1 base at J, with 11 bases between. The CDR3 extends over 14 amino acids. Germline V gene data show CDR1 as SGHTA and CDR2 as FQGTGA. CDR3 sequence: CASSTGGTNTEAFF. The CDR3 DNA reads TGTGCCAGCAGCACGGGGGGGACGAACACTGAAGCTTTCTTT.

This chain joins TRBV2 and TRBJ1-5; 7 nucleotides agree with TRBD1. V shed 4 bases, J shed 0 bases, and the junction held 6 bases outside the gene matches. The CDR3 is 16 residues long. Germline V gene lookup returns CDR1 SNHLY and CDR2 FYNNEI. The CDR3 bases are TGTGCCAGCAGTGTATGGGGGACAGATAGCAATCAGCCCCAGCATTTT. It encodes CASSVWGTDSNQPQHF.

The rearrangement joins TRBV10-3 to TRBJ1-5, with 7 bases lining up with TRBD1. Looked up from germline, CDR1 is ENHRY and CDR2 is SYGVKD. The CDR3 contains 14 residues. The V segment lost 6 bases and the J segment 4 bases; nucleotides outside the gene matches: 6. Here the CDR3 DNA reads TGTGCCATCAGCTCCCCAGGGGGGAATCAGCCCCAGCATTTT. Residues: CAISSPGGNQPQHF.